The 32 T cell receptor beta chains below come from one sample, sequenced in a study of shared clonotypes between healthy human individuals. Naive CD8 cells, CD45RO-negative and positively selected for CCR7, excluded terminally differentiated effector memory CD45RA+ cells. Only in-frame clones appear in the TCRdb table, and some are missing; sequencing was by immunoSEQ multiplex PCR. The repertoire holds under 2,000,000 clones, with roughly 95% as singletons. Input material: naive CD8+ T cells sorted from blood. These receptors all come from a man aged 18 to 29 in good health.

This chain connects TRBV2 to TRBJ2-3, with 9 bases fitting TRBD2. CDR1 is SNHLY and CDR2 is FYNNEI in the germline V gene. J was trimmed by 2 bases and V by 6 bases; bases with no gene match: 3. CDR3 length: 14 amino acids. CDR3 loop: CASRLAGYTDTQYF. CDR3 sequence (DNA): TGTGCCAGCAGGCTAGCGGGGTACACAGATACGCAGTATTTT.

The CDR3 here is CASSVTGGWETQYF. CDR3 coding DNA: TGCGCCAGCAGCGTAACAGGGGGCTGGGAGACCCAGTACTTC. The J gene is TRBJ2-5, the V gene TRBV5-1, with 9 positions matching TRBD1. The CDR3 is made up of 14 amino acids. With 4 bases clipped from V and 5 bases from J, the junction kept 6 bases outside the gene matches. Looked up from germline, CDR1 is SGHRS and CDR2 is YFSETQ.

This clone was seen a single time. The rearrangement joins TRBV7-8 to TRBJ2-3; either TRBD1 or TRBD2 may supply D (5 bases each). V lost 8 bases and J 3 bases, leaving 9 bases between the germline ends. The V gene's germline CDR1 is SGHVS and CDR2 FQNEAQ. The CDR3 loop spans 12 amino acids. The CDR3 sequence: CASGDGTDTQYF. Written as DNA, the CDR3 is TGTGCCAGCGGGGACGGTACAGATACGCAGTATTTT.

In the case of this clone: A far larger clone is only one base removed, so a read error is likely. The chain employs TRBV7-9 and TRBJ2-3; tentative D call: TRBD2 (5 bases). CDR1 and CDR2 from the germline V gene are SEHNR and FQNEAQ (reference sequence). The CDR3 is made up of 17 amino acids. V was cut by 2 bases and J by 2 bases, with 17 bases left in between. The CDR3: CASSLILARHFTDTQYF. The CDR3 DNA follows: TGTGCCAGCAGCTTAATTTTAGCGAGACACTTCACAGATACGCAGTATTTT.

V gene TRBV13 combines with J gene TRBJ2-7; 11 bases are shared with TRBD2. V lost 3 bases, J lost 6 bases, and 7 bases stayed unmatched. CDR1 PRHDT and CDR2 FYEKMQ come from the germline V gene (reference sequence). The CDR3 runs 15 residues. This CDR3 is CASSFLAGGLSEQYF. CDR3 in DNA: TGTGCCAGCAGCTTCCTAGCGGGGGGACTCTCCGAGCAGTACTTC.

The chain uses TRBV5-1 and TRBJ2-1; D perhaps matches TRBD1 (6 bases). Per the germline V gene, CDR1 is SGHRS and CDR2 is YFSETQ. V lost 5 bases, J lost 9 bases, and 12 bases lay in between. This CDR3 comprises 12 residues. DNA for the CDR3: TGCGCCAGCAGTCTGGGGGCGCCTGAGCAGTTCTTC. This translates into CASSLGAPEQFF.

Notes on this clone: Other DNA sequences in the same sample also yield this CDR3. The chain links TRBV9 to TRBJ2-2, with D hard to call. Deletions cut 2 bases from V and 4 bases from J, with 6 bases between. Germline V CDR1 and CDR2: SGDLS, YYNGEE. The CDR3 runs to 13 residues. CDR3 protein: CASSVDSTGELFF. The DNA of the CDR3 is TGTGCCAGCAGCGTGGATAGCACCGGGGAGCTGTTTTTT.

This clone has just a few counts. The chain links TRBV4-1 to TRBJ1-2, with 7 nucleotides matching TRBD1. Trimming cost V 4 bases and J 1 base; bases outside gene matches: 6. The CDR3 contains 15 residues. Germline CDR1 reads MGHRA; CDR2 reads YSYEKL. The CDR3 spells CASSRMQGVNYGYTF. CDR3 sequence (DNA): TGCGCCAGCAGCCGAATGCAGGGGGTTAACTATGGCTACACCTTC.

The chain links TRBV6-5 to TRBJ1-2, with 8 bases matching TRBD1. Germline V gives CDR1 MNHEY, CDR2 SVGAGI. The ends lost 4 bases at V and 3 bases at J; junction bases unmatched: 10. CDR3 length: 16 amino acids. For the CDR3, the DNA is TGTGCCAGCAGTTCGCGCGGACTGACAGGGGACTATGGCTACACCTTC. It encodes CASSSRGLTGDYGYTF.

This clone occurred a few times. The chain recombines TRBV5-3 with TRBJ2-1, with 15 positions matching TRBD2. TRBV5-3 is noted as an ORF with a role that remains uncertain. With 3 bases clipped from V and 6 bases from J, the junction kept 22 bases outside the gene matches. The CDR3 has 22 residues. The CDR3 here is CARSCSLLAGTSGRWGLNEQFF. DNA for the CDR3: TGTGCCAGAAGCTGCTCTCTCCTAGCCGGGACTAGCGGGAGGTGGGGGCTCAATGAGCAGTTCTTC.

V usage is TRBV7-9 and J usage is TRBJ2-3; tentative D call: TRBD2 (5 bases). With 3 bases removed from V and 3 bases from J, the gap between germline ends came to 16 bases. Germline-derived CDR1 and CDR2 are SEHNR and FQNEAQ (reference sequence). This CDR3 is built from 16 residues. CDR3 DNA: TGTGCCAGCAGCTTCGGGGATACAGATAGAACAGATACGCAGTATTTT. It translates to CASSFGDTDRTDTQYF.

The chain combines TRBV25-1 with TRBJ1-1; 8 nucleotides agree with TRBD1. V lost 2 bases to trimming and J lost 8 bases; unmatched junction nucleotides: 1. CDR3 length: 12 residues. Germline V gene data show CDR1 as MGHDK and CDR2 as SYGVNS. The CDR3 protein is CASSEAGGEAFF. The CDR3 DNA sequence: TGTGCCAGCAGTGAAGCAGGGGGCGAAGCTTTCTTT.

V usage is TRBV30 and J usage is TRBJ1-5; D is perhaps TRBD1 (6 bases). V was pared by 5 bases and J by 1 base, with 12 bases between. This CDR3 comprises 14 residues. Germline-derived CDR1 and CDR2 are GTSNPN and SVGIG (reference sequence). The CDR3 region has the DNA TGTGCCTGGGGGCAGGGGATGAGCAATCAGCCCCAGCATTTT. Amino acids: CAWGQGMSNQPQHF.

The CDR3 DNA reads TGTGCCAGCAGCTCGGGAGGGGACGAAAAACTGTTTTTT. It codes for CASSSGGDEKLFF. The rearrangement uses TRBV11-1 and TRBJ1-4, with D possibly matching TRBD1 (5 bases). V was cut by 4 bases and J by 8 bases, with 11 bases left in between. The CDR3 sequence is 13 residues long. Germline V gene sequence: CDR1 SGHAT, CDR2 FQDESV (reference sequence).

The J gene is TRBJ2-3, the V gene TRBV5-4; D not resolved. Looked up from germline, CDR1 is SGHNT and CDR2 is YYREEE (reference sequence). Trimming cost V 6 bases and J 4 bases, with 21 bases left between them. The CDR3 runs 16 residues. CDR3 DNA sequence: TGTGCCAGCACCCAAGATCAGTTTGAGGCCCCAGATACGCAGTATTTT. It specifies CASTQDQFEAPDTQYF.

DNA for the CDR3: TGTGCCAGCAGTCGATTAGCGGGGGACCTGAGCTCCTACGAGCAGTACTTC. Translation gives CASSRLAGDLSSYEQYF. V and J are TRBV27 and TRBJ2-7, with 9 bases aligning to TRBD2. Trimming took 5 bases from V and 0 from J; bases not matched to a gene: 11. The CDR3 is 17 residues long. Germline V lookup: CDR1 MNHEY, CDR2 SMNVEV (reference sequence).

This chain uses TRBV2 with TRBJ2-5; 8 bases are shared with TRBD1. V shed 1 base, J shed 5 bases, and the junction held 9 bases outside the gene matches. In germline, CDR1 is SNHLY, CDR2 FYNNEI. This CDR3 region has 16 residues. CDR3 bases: TGTGCCAGCAGTGAAGGAGGCAGGGGGCTAGAGGAGACCCAGTACTTC. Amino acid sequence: CASSEGGRGLEETQYF.

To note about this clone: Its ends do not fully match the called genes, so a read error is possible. The CDR3 bases are TGTGCTAGCAGCTTAGGCTGGAGTTCCTACAATGAGCAGTTCTTC. The encoded protein is CASSLGWSSYNEQFF. This chain joins TRBV7-7 and TRBJ2-1; D is undetermined. The CDR3 runs 15 residues. Germline V lookup: CDR1 SSHAT, CDR2 FNYEAQ (reference sequence). The variable domain in full, with the rest retrieved from reference TRBV7-7 and TRBJ2-1, is GAGVSQSPRYKVTKRGQDVTLRCDPISSHATLYWYQQALGQGPEFLTYFNYEAQPDKSGLPSDRFSAERPEGSISTLTIQRTEQRDSAMYRCASSLGWSSYNEQFFGPGTRLTVL.

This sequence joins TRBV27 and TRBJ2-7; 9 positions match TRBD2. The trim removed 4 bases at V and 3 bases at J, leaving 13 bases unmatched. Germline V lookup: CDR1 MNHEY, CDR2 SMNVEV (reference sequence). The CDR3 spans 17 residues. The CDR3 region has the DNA TGTGCCAGCAGTTCCCTCCGTGTAGCGGGAGAAAACTACGAGCAGTACTTC. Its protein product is CASSSLRVAGENYEQYF.

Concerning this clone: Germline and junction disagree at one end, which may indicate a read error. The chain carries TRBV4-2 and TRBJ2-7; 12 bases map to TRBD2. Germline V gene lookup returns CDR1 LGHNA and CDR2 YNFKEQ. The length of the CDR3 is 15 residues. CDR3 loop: CASSQDLGLAGGLIF. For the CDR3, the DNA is TGTGCCAGCAGCCAAGATCTAGGGCTAGCGGGGGGGCTTATCTTC.

CDR3 in amino acids: CASSRTSENTGELFF. The CDR3 region has the DNA TGTGCCAGCAGTCGGACTAGCGAGAACACCGGGGAGCTGTTTTTT. The V and J genes are TRBV6-5 and TRBJ2-2, with 9 bases aligning to TRBD2. The CDR3 has 15 residues. V was pared by 5 bases and J by 1 base, with 2 bases of the junction left unmatched. Germline values: CDR1 MNHEY, CDR2 SVGAGI.

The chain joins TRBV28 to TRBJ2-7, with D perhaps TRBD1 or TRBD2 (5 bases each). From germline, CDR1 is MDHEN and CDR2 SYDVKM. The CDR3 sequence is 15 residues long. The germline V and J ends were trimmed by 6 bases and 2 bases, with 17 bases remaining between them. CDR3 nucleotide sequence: TGTGCCAGCAGCCCGTACACGGGGCAGACCTACGAGCAGTACTTC. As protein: CASSPYTGQTYEQYF.

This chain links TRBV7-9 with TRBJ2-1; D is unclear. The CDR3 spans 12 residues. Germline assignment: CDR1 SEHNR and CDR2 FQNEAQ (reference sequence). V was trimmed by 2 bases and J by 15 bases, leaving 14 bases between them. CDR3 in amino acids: CASSLSDSIPFF. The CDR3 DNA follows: TGTGCCAGCAGCTTAAGTGACTCTATTCCGTTCTTC.

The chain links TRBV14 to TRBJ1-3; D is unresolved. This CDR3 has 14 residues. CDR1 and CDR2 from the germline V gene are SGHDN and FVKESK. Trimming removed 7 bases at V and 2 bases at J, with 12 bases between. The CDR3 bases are TGTGCCAGCACCGGGAGTGTCGCTGGAAACACCATATATTTT. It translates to CASTGSVAGNTIYF.

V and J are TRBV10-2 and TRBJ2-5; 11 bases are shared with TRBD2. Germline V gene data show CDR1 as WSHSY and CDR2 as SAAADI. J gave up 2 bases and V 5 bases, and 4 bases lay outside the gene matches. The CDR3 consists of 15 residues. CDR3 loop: CASSQIAGGQETQYF. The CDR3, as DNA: TGCGCCAGCAGTCAGATAGCGGGGGGGCAAGAGACCCAGTACTTC.

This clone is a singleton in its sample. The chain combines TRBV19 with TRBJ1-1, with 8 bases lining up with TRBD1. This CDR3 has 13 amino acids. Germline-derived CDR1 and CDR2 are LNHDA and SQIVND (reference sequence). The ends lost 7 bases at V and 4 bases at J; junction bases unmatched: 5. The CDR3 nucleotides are TGTGCCAGTACCGACAGGGGAAGCACTGAAGCTTTCTTT. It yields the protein CASTDRGSTEAFF.

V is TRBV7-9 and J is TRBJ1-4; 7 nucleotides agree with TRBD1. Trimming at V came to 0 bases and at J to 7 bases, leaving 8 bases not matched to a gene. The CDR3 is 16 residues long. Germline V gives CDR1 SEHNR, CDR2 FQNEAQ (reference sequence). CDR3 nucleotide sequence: TGTGCCAGCAGCTTAGCGGCCGGGACAGCAAGTGAAAAACTGTTTTTT. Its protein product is CASSLAAGTASEKLFF.

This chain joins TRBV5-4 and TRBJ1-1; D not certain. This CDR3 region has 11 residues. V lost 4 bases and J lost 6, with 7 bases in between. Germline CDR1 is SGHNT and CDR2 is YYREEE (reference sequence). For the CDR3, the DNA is TGTGCCAGCAGCAACGGACCTGAAGCTTTCTTT. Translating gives CASSNGPEAFF.

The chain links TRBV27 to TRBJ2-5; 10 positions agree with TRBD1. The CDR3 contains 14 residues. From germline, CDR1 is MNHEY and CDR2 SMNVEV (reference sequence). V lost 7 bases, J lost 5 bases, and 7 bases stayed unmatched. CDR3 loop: CASKRTGGLETQYF. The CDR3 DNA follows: TGTGCCAGCAAAAGGACAGGGGGACTGGAGACCCAGTACTTC.

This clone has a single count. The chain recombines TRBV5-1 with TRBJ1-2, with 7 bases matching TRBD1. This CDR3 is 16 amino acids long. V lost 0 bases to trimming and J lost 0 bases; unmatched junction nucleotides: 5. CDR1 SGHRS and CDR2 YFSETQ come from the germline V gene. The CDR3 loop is CASSLEVGTANYGYTF. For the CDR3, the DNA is TGCGCCAGCAGCTTGGAGGTGGGGACAGCTAACTATGGCTACACCTTC. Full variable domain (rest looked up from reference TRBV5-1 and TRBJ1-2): KAGVTQTPRYLIKTRGQQVTLSCSPISGHRSVSWYQQTPGQGLQFLFEYFSETQRNKGNFPGRFSGRQFSNSRSEMNVSTLELGDSALYLCASSLEVGTANYGYTFGSGTRLTVV.

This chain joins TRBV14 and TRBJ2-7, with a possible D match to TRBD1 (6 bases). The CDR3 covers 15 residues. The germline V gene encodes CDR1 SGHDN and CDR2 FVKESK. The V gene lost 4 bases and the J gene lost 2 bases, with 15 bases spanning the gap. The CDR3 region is CASSLRQDNTYEQYF. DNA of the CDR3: TGTGCCAGCAGCCTTCGACAGGATAATACCTACGAGCAGTACTTC.

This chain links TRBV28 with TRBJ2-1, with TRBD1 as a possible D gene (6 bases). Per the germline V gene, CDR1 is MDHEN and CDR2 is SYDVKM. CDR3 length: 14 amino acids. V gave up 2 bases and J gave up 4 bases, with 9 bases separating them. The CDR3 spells CASSLTDSYNEQFF. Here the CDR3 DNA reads TGTGCCAGCAGTTTAACGGACAGTTACAATGAGCAGTTCTTC.